A single sample is the source of the 19 T cell receptor beta chains below, sequenced in a study of blood T cell repertoires in COVID-19. The assay was immunoSEQ multiplex PCR, and TCRdb's table has in-frame clones only and misses some. Of just over 300,000 clones in the sample, 90% were seen once. Specimen: PBMCs or T cells enriched from blood (not recorded which). Receptors were obtained from a woman aged 18-29 years with acute COVID-19.

This clone was detected a few times. V usage is TRBV29-1 and J usage is TRBJ1-2; the D is unclear. V lost 1 base and J 2 bases, leaving 17 bases between the germline ends. The CDR3 is 16 residues long. Germline V gene lookup returns CDR1 SQVTM and CDR2 ANQGSEA. For the CDR3, the DNA is TGCAGCGTTGAAGCTCACCGACCTGGCGGGAACTATGGCTACACCTTC. Translated, it gives CSVEAHRPGGNYGYTF.

The rearrangement links TRBV5-1 to TRBJ1-3, with 8 bases that match TRBD1. CDR3 length: 16 residues. The J segment lost 3 bases and the V segment lost 1 base, leaving 6 bases of the junction unmatched. Germline-derived CDR1 and CDR2 are SGHRS and YFSETQ. CDR3 sequence reads: CASSLTGGRYGNTIYF. The CDR3 DNA is TGCGCCAGCAGCTTGACAGGGGGAAGATATGGAAACACCATATATTTT.

In its sample, this clone was seen once. The genes are TRBV19 and TRBJ2-2; 8 nucleotides align to TRBD1. Germline V CDR1 and CDR2: LNHDA, SQIVND (reference sequence). V was pared by 2 bases and J by 4 bases, with 21 bases of the junction left unmatched. This CDR3 contains 21 residues. The CDR3 sequence is CASSIPFPGEETGVLTGELFF. In DNA form, the CDR3 reads TGTGCCAGTAGTATACCCTTTCCGGGGGAAGAGACAGGGGTGCTCACCGGGGAGCTGTTTTTT.

The genes are TRBV10-3 and TRBJ2-3; 7 nucleotides align to TRBD2. The CDR3 runs 15 residues. The germline V gene encodes CDR1 ENHRY and CDR2 SYGVKD. The V gene end was trimmed by 0 bases and the J gene end by 2 bases; junction bases not matched to a gene: 2. The CDR3 region is CAISESLADTDTQYF. In DNA form, the CDR3 reads TGTGCCATCAGTGAGTCCCTAGCGGACACAGATACGCAGTATTTT.

The chain employs TRBV27 and TRBJ2-2, with TRBD2 matching 15 bases. Germline CDR1 and CDR2: MNHEY and SMNVEV (reference sequence). The V and J ends lost 5 bases and 4 bases, in that order; junction bases with no gene match: 8. The CDR3 length is 18 residues. The CDR3 region has the DNA TGTGCCAGCAGTGGTCGGACTAGCGGGAGGGAGTTCACCGGGGAGCTGTTTTTT. Translation: CASSGRTSGREFTGELFF.

The V gene is TRBV19, the J gene TRBJ1-5; 9 positions agree with TRBD1. The CDR3 is 15 amino acids. V shed 7 bases, J shed 6 bases, and the junction held 10 bases outside the gene matches. The V gene's germline CDR1 is LNHDA and CDR2 SQIVND (reference sequence). Here the CDR3 DNA reads TGTGCCAGTAAAGATACCGGGACAGGGTTTCAGCCCCAGCATTTT. Residues: CASKDTGTGFQPQHF.

This clone was seen a handful of times. J is TRBJ1-5 and V is TRBV18, with TRBD1 identical over 10 bases. The CDR3 spans 16 residues. V lost 2 bases, J lost 6 bases, and 7 bases stayed unmatched. Per the germline V gene, CDR1 is KGHSH and CDR2 is LQKENI. The CDR3 DNA sequence: TGTGCCAGCTCACCAAGCGCGACAGGGGGCGGTCAGCCCCAGCATTTT. Its translation is CASSPSATGGGQPQHF.

The rearrangement joins TRBV7-9 to TRBJ1-2; TRBD1 agrees at 7 bases. The CDR3 contains 15 residues. The trim removed 0 bases at V and 8 bases at J, leaving 9 bases unmatched. The germline CDR1 and CDR2 sequences are SEHNR and FQNEAQ (reference sequence). The CDR3 sequence: CASSLAGTVPRGYTF. The CDR3 DNA sequence: TGTGCCAGCAGCTTAGCAGGGACAGTACCTCGCGGCTACACCTTC.

The chain combines TRBV9 with TRBJ2-3; 8 bases line up with TRBD2. Per the germline V gene, CDR1 is SGDLS and CDR2 is YYNGEE. J lost 6 bases, V lost 0 bases, and 9 bases had no gene match. The CDR3 consists of 16 residues. This CDR3 reads CASSVGAGGQTDTQYF. DNA of the CDR3: TGTGCCAGCAGCGTAGGGGCGGGAGGCCAGACGGATACGCAGTATTTT.

The CDR3 reads CASSQHRGASLEQYF. The CDR3 DNA follows: TGTGCCAGCAGCCAACACAGGGGGGCCAGTCTCGAGCAGTACTTC. The V call is TRBV14, the J call TRBJ2-7, with 8 bases that match TRBD1. J gave up 6 bases and V 2 bases, and 9 bases lay outside the gene matches. The CDR3 runs to 15 residues. Germline values: CDR1 SGHDN, CDR2 FVKESK.

This chain uses TRBV21-1 with TRBJ2-7; the DNA was not compared with TRBD2, the D call given in the table. TRBV21-1 is assigned pseudogene status. This CDR3 comprises 16 residues. CDR3 bases: TGTGCCAGCAGCATTACCCGGACTAGACCTTCCTACGAGCAGTACTTC. Translating it yields CASSITRTRPSYEQYF.

The chain is built from TRBV5-1 and TRBJ2-5; 7 bases agree with TRBD1. This CDR3 is 15 amino acids long. Unmatched junction bases numbered 7, after V lost 0 bases and J lost 5 bases. CDR1 SGHRS and CDR2 YFSETQ come from the germline V gene. The CDR3 DNA is TGCGCCAGCAGCTTGGCCGGACAGGCTCGGGAGACCCAGTACTTC. It yields the protein CASSLAGQARETQYF.

This clone was detected once. This chain connects TRBV7-9 to TRBJ1-1; weak D call: TRBD1 (6 bases). Germline CDR1 SEHNR, CDR2 FQNEAQ (reference sequence). The CDR3 loop spans 14 amino acids. V was pared by 5 bases and J by 7 bases, with 17 bases between. DNA for the CDR3: TGTGCCAGCAGCCCGAGGGGGGGCGCGAGTGAAGCTTTCTTT. Translated, it gives CASSPRGGASEAFF.

CDR3 protein: CASSPRENQPQHF. For the CDR3, the DNA is TGTGCCAGCAGCCCTAGGGAGAATCAGCCCCAGCATTTT. The chain has TRBV14 and TRBJ1-5; D is uncertain. V was cut by 4 bases and J by 4 bases, with 8 bases left in between. CDR3 length: 13 residues. Germline CDR1 reads SGHDN; CDR2 reads FVKESK.

J is TRBJ1-2 and V is TRBV28; 7 nucleotides line up with TRBD1. This CDR3 is 15 amino acids long. Germline V gene data show CDR1 as MDHEN and CDR2 as SYDVKM. The CDR3 sequence is CATGRFRQANYGYTF. The CDR3 region has the DNA TGTGCGACAGGGAGGTTCAGACAAGCTAACTATGGCTACACCTTC.

This chain links TRBV29-1 with TRBJ1-3; D unresolved. This CDR3 is built from 16 residues. The germline V gene has CDR1 SQVTM and CDR2 ANQGSEA. Trimming removed 1 base at V and 0 bases at J, with 13 bases between. CDR3 region: CSVEAKTPRSGNTIYF. CDR3 in DNA: TGCAGCGTTGAAGCTAAAACGCCCCGCTCTGGAAACACCATATATTTT.

V is TRBV7-3 and J is TRBJ2-7; 7 nucleotides agree with TRBD2. This CDR3 is built from 15 residues. V lost 4 bases to trimming and J lost 5 bases; unmatched junction nucleotides: 11. Per the germline V gene, CDR1 is SGHTA and CDR2 is FQGTGA. The CDR3 nucleotides are TGTGCCAGCAGCTCCGCTGGGGGGGTCCAAAACGAGCAGTACTTC. As protein: CASSSAGGVQNEQYF.

The rearrangement links TRBV28 to TRBJ2-1; 7 bases are a match to TRBD1. From germline, CDR1 is MDHEN and CDR2 SYDVKM. The CDR3 sequence is 13 residues long. V gave up 6 bases and J gave up 6 bases; unmatched junction bases: 5. The CDR3, as DNA: TGTGCCAGCAGAGAAACAGGGGCCAATGAGCAGTTCTTC. As protein: CASRETGANEQFF.

This chain uses TRBV29-1 with TRBJ1-5, with 7 bases aligning to TRBD1. The CDR3 is 12 residues long. Unmatched junction bases numbered 4, after V lost 4 bases and J lost 7 bases. CDR1 is SQVTM, CDR2 ANQGSEA, per germline. CDR3 sequence reads: CSVGQGGQPQHF. DNA of the CDR3: TGCAGCGTTGGACAGGGAGGACAGCCCCAGCATTTT. Variable domain in full (rest from reference TRBV29-1 and TRBJ1-5): SAVISQKPSRDICQRGTSLTIQCQVDSQVTMMFWYRQQPGQSLTLIATANQGSEATYESGFVIDKFPISRPNLTFSTLTVSNMSPEDSSIYLCSVGQGGQPQHFGDGTRLSIL.